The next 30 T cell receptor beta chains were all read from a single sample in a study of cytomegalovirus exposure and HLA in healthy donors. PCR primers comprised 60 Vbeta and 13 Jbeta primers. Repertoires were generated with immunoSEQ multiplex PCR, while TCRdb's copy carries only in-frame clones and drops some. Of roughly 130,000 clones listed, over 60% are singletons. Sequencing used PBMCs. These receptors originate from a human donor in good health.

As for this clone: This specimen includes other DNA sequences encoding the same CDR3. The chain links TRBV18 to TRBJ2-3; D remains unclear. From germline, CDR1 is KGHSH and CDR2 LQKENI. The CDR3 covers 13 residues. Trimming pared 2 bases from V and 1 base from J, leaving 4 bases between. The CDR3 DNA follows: TGTGCCAGCTCACCATCCGGCACAGATACGCAGTATTTT. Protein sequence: CASSPSGTDTQYF.

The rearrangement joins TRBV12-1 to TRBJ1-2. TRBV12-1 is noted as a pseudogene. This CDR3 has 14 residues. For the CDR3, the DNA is TGTGCCAGCAGCTTGGGGGGGGACGGGGGAGGCTACACCTTC. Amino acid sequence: CASSLGGDGGGYTF.

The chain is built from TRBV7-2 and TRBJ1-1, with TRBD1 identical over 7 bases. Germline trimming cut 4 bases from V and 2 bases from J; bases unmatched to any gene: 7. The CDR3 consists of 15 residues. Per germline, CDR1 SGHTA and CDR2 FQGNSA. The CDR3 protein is CASSSSYRGNTEAFF. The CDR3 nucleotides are TGTGCCAGCAGCTCGTCTTACAGGGGCAACACTGAAGCTTTCTTT.

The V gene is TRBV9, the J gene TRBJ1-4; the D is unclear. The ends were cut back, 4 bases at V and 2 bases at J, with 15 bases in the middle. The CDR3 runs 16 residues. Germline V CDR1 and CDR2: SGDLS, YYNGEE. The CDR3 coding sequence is TGTGCCAGCAGCCCGGGCCGGGGTGTGACTAATGAAAAACTGTTTTTT. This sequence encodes CASSPGRGVTNEKLFF. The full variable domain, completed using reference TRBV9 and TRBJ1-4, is DSGVTQTPKHLITATGQRVTLRCSPRSGDLSVYWYQQSLDQGLQFLIQYYNGEERAKGNILERFSAQQFPDLHSELNLSSLELGDSALYFCASSPGRGVTNEKLFFGSGTQLSVL.

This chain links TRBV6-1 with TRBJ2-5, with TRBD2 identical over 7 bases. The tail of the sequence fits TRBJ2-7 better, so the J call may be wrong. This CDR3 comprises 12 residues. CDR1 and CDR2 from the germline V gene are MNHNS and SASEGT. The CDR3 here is CASSGTTYEQYF. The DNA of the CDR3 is TGTGCCAGCAGCGGGACTACCTACGAGCAGTACTTC.

The CDR3: CASSEQNRAGYEQYF. The CDR3 coding sequence is TGTGCCAGCAGTGAACAGAACAGGGCTGGGTACGAGCAGTACTTC. This chain connects TRBV6-1 to TRBJ2-5; D possibly corresponds to TRBD1 (6 bases). The J call may be wrong; the DNA end is better matched by TRBJ2-7. The germline gives CDR1 MNHNS, CDR2 SASEGT. CDR3 length: 15 amino acids.

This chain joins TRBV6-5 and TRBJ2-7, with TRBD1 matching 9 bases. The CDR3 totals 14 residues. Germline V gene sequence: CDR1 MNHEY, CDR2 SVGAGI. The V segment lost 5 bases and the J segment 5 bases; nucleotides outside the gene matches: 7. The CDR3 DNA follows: TGTGCCAGCAGTGGAGGGACAGGGACTAACGAGCAGTACTTC. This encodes CASSGGTGTNEQYF.

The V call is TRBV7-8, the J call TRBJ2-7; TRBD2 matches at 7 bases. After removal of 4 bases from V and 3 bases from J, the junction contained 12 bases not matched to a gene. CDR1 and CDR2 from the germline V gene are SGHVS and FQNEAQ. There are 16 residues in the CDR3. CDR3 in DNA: TGTGCCAGCAGCTCTCGAAGCGGGGACGGAATCTACGAGCAGTACTTC. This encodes CASSSRSGDGIYEQYF.

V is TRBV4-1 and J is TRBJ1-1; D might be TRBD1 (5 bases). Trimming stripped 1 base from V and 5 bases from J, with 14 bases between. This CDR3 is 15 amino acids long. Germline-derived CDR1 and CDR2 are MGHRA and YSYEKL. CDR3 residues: CASSQVLFRGTEAFF. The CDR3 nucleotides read TGCGCCAGCAGCCAAGTATTGTTTCGGGGGACTGAAGCTTTCTTT.

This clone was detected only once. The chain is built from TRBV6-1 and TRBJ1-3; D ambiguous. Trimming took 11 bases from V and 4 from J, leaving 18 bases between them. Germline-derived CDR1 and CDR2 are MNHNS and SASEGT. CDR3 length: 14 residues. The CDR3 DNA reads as TGTGCCTCACGGGGTGGCACAGCGGGAAACACCATATATTTT. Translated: CASRGGTAGNTIYF.

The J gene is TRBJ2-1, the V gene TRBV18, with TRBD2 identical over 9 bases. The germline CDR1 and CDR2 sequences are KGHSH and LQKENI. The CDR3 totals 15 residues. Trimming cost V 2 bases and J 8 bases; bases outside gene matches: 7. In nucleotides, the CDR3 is TGTGCCAGCTCACCAGGCGGGGGGGCTCTGGATGAGCAGTTCTTC. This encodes CASSPGGGALDEQFF.

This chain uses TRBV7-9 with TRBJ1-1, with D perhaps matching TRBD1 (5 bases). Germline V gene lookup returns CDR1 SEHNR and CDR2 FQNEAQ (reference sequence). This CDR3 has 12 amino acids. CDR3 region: CGVGLTNTEAFF. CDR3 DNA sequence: TGTGGGGTGGGGCTTACGAACACTGAAGCTTTCTTT. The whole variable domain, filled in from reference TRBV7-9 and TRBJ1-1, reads DTGVSQNPRHKITKRGQNVTFRCDPISEHNRLYWYRQTLGQGPEFLTYFQNEAQLEKSRLLSDRFSAERPKGSFSTLEIQRTEQGDSAMYLCGVGLTNTEAFFGQGTRLTVV.

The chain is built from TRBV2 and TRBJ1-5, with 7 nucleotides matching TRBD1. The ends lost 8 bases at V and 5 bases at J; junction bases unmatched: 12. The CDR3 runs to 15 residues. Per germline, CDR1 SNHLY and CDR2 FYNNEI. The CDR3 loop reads CASGELGQRYQPQHF. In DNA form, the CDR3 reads TGTGCCAGCGGAGAATTGGGACAGAGATATCAGCCCCAGCATTTT.

CDR3 nucleotides: TGCGCCAGCAGCCCACGACTAGCGGGGGGGCCGGGAGAGACCCAGTACTTC. Translated, it gives CASSPRLAGGPGETQYF. The V gene is TRBV4-1, the J gene TRBJ2-5, with 14 bases aligning to TRBD2. Germline lookup yields CDR1 MGHRA and CDR2 YSYEKL. CDR3 length: 17 amino acids. V was pared by 4 bases and J by 4 bases, with 8 bases of the junction left unmatched.

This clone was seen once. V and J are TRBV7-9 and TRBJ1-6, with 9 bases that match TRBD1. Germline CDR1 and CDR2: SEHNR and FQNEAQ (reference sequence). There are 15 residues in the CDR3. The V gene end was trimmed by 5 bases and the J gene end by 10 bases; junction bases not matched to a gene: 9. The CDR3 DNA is TGTGCCAGCAGCCGAGGGACAGGGAGAAACTCACCCCTCCACTTT. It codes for CASSRGTGRNSPLHF.

The CDR3: CASRSSGFNDSPLHF. CDR3 nucleotides: TGTGCCAGTAGGTCCTCAGGGTTTAACGATTCACCCCTCCACTTT. This chain uses TRBV19 with TRBJ1-6, with D tentatively TRBD1 (5 bases). The V and J ends lost 6 bases and 8 bases respectively, with 17 bases between them. This CDR3 contains 15 residues. CDR1 is LNHDA and CDR2 is SQIVND in the germline V gene (reference sequence).

The CDR3 sequence is CASSFGETNYGYTF. DNA for the CDR3: TGTGCCAGCAGCTTCGGAGAAACAAACTATGGCTACACCTTC. The chain employs TRBV13 and TRBJ1-2; D unclear. V lost 3 bases to trimming and J lost 2 bases, with 10 bases between them. Germline values: CDR1 PRHDT, CDR2 FYEKMQ (reference sequence). CDR3 length equals 14 residues.

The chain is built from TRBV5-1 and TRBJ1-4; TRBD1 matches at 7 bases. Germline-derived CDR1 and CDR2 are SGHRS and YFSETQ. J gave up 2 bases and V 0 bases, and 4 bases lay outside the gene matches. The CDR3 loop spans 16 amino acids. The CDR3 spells CASSLAQGGTNEKLFF. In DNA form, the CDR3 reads TGCGCCAGCAGCTTGGCTCAGGGGGGCACTAATGAAAAACTGTTTTTT.

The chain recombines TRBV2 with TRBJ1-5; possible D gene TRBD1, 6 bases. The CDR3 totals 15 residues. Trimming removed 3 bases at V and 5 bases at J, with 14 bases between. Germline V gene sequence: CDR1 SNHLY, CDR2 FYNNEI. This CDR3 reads CASSDDSGVDQPQHF. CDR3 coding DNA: TGTGCCAGCAGTGATGATTCAGGGGTCGATCAGCCCCAGCATTTT. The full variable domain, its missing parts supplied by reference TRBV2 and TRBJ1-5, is EPEVTQTPSHQVTQMGQEVILRCVPISNHLYFYWYRQILGQKVEFLVSFYNNEISEKSEIFDDQFSVERPDGSNFTLKIRSTKLEDSAMYFCASSDDSGVDQPQHFGDGTRLSIL.

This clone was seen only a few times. CDR3 coding DNA: TGTGCCACCACAGGGGGCATGGTGAACGAGCAGTACTTC. This encodes CATTGGMVNEQYF. The chain couples TRBV2 to TRBJ2-7; 9 bases match TRBD1. The trim removed 10 bases at V and 5 bases at J, leaving 9 bases unmatched. The CDR3 sequence is 13 residues long. Germline values: CDR1 SNHLY, CDR2 FYNNEI. Based on the CDR3 plus reference TRBV2 and TRBJ2-7, the full variable domain is EPEVTQTPSHQVTQMGQEVILRCVPISNHLYFYWYRQILGQKVEFLVSFYNNEISEKSEIFDDQFSVERPDGSNFTLKIRSTKLEDSAMYFCATTGGMVNEQYFGPGTRLTVT.

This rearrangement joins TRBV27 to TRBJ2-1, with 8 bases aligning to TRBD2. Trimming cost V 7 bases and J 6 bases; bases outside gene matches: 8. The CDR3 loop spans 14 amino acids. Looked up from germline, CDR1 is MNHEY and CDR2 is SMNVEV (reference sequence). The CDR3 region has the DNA TGTGCCAGCATAAAGGACGCGGGGGGCAATGAGCAGTTCTTC. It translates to CASIKDAGGNEQFF.

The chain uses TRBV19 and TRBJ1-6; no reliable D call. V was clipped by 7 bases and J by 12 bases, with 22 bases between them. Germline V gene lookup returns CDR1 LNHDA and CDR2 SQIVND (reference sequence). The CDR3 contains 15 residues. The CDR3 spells CASKGAGRITLPLHF. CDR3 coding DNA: TGTGCCAGTAAAGGTGCAGGCAGGATTACTTTACCCCTCCACTTT. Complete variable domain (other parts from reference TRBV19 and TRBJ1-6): DGGITQSPKYLFRKEGQNVTLSCEQNLNHDAMYWYRQDPGQGLRLIYYSQIVNDFQKGDIAEGYSVSREKKESFPLTVTSAQKNPTAFYLCASKGAGRITLPLHFGNGTRLTVT.

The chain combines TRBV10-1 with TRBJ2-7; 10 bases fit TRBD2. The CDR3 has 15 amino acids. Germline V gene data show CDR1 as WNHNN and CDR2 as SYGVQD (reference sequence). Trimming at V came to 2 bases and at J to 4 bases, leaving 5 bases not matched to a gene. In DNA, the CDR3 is TGCGCCAGCAGTGAGGGACTAGCGGCTACTTACGAGCAGTACTTC. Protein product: CASSEGLAATYEQYF.

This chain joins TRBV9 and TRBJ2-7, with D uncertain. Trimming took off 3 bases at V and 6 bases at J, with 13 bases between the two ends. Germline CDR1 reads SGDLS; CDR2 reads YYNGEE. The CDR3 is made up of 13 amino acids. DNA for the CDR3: TGTGCCAGCAGCGATCCCACCCGTAGCGAGCAGTACTTC. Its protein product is CASSDPTRSEQYF.

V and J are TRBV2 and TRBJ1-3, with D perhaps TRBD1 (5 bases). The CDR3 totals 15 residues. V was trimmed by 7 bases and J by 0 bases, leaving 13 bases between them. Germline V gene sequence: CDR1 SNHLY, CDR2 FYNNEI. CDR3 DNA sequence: TGTGCCAGCATACCTAAAGGGGTCTCTGGAAACACCATATATTTT. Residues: CASIPKGVSGNTIYF.

The CDR3 nucleotides read TGCGCCAGCAGTGAGGGCAGGGGGCCCTACGAGCAGTACTTC. Translating gives CASSEGRGPYEQYF. The chain uses TRBV10-1 and TRBJ2-7; 8 bases map to TRBD1. The CDR3 has 14 residues. The germline CDR1 and CDR2 sequences are WNHNN and SYGVQD (reference sequence). Trimming at V came to 2 bases and at J to 2 bases, leaving 2 bases not matched to a gene.

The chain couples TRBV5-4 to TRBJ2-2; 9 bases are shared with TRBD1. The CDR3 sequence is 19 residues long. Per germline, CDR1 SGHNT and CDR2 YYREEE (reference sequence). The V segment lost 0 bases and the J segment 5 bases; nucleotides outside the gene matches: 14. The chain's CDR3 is CASSLDRGRSMVRTGELFF. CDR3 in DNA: TGTGCCAGCAGCTTGGACAGGGGGCGGAGTATGGTTAGGACCGGGGAGCTGTTTTTT. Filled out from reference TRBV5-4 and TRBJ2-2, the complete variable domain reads ETGVTQSPTHLIKTRGQQVTLRCSSQSGHNTVSWYQQALGQGPQFIFQYYREEENGRGNFPPRFSGLQFPNYSSELNVNALELDDSALYLCASSLDRGRSMVRTGELFFGEGSRLTVL.

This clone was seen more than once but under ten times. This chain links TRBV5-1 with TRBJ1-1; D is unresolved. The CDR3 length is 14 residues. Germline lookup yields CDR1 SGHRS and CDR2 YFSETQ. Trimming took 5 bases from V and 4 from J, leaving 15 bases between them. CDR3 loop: CASSETTTRTEAFF. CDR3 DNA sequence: TGCGCCAGCAGTGAAACTACAACGCGCACTGAAGCTTTCTTT. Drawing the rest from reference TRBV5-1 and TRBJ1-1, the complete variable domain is KAGVTQTPRYLIKTRGQQVTLSCSPISGHRSVSWYQQTPGQGLQFLFEYFSETQRNKGNFPGRFSGRQFSNSRSEMNVSTLELGDSALYLCASSETTTRTEAFFGQGTRLTVV.

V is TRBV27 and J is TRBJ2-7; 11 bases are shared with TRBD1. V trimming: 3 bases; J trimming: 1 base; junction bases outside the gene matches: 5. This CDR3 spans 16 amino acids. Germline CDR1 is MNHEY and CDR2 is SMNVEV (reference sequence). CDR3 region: CASSFHRDRGSYEQYF. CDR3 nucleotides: TGTGCCAGCAGTTTCCACAGGGACAGGGGGTCCTACGAGCAGTACTTC.

CDR3: CASSPRTGGYNEQFF. As DNA, the CDR3 is TGTGCCAGCAGCCCACGGACTGGAGGATACAATGAGCAGTTCTTC. This rearrangement joins TRBV11-2 to TRBJ2-1; weak D call: TRBD2 (5 bases). Germline-derived CDR1 and CDR2 are SGHAT and FQNNGV. The germline V and J ends were trimmed by 5 bases and 4 bases, with 15 bases remaining between them. This CDR3 has 15 amino acids. The entire variable domain, with the rest obtained from reference TRBV11-2 and TRBJ2-1, is as follows: EAGVAQSPRYKIIEKRQSVAFWCNPISGHATLYWYQQILGQGPKLLIQFQNNGVVDDSQLPKDRFSAERLKGVDSTLKIQPAKLEDSAVYLCASSPRTGGYNEQFFGPGTRLTVL.